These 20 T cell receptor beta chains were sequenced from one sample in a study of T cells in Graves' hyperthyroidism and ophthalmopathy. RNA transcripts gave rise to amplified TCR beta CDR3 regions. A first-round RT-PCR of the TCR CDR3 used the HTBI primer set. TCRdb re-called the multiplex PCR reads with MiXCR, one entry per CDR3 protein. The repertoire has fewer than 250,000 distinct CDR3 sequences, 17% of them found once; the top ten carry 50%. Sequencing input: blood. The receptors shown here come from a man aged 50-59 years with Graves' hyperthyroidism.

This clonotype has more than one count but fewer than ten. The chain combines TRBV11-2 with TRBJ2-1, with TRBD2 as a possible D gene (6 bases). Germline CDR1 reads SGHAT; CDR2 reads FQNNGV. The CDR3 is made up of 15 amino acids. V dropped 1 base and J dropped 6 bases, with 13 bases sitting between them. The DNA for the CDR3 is TGTGCCAGCAGCTTAGTAACTAGGAGGGCCAATGAGCAGTTCTTC. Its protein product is CASSLVTRRANEQFF.

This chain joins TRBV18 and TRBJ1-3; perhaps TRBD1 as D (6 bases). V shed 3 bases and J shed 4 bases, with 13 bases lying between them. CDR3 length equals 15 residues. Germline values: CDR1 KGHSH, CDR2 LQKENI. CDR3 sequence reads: CASSPYGQLGNTIYF. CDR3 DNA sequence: TGTGCCAGCTCACCCTACGGACAGCTGGGAAACACCATATATTTT.

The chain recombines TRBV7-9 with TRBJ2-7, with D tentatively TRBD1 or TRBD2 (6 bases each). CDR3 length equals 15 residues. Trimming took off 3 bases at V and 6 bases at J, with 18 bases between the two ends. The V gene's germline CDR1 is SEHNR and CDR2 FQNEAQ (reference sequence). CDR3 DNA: TGTGCCAGCAGCTTGGGGGCTAGCGTGAGGAGCGAGCAGTACTTC. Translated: CASSLGASVRSEQYF.

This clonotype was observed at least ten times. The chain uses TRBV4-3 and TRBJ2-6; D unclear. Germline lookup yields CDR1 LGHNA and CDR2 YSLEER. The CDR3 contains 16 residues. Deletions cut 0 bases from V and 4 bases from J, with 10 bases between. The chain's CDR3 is CASSQELGTGANVLTF. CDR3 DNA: TGCGCCAGCAGCCAAGAGCTGGGTACCGGGGCCAACGTCCTGACTTTC.

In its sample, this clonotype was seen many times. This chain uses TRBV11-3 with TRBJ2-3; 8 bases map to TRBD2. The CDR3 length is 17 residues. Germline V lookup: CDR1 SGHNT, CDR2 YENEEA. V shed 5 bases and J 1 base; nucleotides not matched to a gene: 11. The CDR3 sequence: CASSRGLGREGTDTQYF. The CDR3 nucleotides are TGTGCCAGCAGCCGAGGACTTGGGCGGGAGGGCACAGATACGCAGTATTTT.

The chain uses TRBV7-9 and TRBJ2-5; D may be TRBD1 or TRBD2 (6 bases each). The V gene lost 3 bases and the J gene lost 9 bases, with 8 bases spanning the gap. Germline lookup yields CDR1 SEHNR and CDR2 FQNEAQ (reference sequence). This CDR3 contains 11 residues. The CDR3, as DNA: TGTGCCAGCAGCTTTGGGGGGCCCCAGTACTTC. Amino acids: CASSFGGPQYF.

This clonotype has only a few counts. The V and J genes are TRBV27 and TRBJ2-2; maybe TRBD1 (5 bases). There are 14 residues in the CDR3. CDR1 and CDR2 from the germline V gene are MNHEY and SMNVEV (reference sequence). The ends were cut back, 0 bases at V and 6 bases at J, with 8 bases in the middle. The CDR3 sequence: CASSLSGVPGELFF. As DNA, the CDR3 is TGTGCCAGCAGTTTATCAGGGGTTCCCGGGGAGCTGTTTTTT.

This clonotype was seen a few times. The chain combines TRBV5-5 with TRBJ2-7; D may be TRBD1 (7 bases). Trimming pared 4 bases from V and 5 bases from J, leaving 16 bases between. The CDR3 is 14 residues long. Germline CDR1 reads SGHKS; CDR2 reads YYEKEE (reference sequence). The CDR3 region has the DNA TGTGCCAGCAGCGGAGGGACAGACCCGAACGAGCAGTACTTC. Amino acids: CASSGGTDPNEQYF.

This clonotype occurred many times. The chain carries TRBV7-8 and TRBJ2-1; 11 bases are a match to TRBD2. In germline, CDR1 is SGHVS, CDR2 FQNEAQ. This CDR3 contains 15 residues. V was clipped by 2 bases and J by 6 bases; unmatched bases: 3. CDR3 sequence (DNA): TGTGCCAGCAGCTTAATACTAGCGGGAGTCAATGAGCAGTTCTTC. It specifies CASSLILAGVNEQFF.

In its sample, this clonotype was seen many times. The CDR3 protein is CASSFGWREGPNEQFF. In nucleotides, the CDR3 is TGTGCCAGCAGCTTCGGGTGGCGGGAGGGCCCCAATGAGCAGTTCTTC. The gene calls are TRBV7-9 and TRBJ2-1, with 9 bases that match TRBD2. The CDR3 loop spans 16 amino acids. V shed 3 bases, J shed 6 bases, and the junction held 9 bases outside the gene matches. Germline CDR1 SEHNR, CDR2 FQNEAQ (reference sequence).

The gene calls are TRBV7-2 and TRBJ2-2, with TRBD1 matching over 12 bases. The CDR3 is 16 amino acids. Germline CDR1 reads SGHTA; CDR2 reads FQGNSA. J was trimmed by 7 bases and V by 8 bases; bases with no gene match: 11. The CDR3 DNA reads TGTGCCAGCGGGACAGGGGGCCTCGTTAATGGCGGGGAGCTGTTTTTT. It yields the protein CASGTGGLVNGGELFF.

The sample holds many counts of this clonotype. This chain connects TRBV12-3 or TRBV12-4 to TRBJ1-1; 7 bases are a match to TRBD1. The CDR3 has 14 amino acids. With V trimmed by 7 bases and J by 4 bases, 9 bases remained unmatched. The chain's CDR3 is CASIQTGRFTEAFF. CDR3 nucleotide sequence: TGTGCCAGCATCCAGACAGGGAGGTTCACTGAAGCTTTCTTT.

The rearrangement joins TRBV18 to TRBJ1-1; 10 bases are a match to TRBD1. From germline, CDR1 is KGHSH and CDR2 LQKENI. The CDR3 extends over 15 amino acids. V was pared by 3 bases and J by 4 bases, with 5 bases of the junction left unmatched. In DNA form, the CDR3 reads TGTGCCAGCTCACCTGAGACAGGGGGCTTCACTGAAGCTTTCTTT. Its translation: CASSPETGGFTEAFF.

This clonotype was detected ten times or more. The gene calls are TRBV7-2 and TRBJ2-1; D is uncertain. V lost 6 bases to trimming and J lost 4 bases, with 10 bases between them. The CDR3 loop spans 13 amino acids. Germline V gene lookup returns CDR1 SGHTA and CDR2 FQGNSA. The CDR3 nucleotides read TGTGCCAGCAGGAAAGGGCGGTACAATGAGCAGTTCTTC. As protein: CASRKGRYNEQFF.

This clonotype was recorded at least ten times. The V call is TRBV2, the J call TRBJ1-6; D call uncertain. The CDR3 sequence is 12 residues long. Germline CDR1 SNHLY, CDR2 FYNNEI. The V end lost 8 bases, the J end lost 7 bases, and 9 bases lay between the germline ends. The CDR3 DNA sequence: TGTGCCAGCCGACAAACAAATTCACCCCTCCACTTT. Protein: CASRQTNSPLHF.

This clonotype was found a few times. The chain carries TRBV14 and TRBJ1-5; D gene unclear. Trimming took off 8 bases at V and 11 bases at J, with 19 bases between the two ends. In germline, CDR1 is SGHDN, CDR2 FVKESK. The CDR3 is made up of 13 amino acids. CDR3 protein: CASRTGSERSQHF. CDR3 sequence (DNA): TGTGCCAGCCGGACGGGTAGTGAGCGGTCCCAGCATTTT.

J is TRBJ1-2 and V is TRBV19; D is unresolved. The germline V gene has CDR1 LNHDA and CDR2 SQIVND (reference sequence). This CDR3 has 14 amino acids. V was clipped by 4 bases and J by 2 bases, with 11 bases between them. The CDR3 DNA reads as TGTGCCAGTAGTAAAGGGAGGTCGAACTATGGCTACACCTTC. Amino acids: CASSKGRSNYGYTF.

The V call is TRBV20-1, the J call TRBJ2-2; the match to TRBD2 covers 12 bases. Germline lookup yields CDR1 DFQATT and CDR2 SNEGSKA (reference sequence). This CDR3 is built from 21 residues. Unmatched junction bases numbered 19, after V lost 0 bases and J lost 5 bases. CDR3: CSARDPDRGVLAGGATGELFF. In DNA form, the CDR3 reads TGCAGTGCTAGAGACCCGGACAGGGGGGTGCTAGCGGGAGGGGCTACCGGGGAGCTGTTTTTT.

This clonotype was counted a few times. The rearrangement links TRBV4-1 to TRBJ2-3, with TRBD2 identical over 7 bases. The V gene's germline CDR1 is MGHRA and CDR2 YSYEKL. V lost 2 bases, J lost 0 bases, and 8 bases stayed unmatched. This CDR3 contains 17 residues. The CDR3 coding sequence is TGCGCCAGCAGCCAACCCCTAGCGGCCTCCAGCACAGATACGCAGTATTTT. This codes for CASSQPLAASSTDTQYF.

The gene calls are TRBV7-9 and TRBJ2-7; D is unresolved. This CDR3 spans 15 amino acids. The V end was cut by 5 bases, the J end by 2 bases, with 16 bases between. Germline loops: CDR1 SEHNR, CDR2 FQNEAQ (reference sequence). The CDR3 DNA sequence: TGTGCCAGCAGCCCACCCACGGCGGTCCCCTACGAGCAGTACTTC. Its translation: CASSPPTAVPYEQYF.